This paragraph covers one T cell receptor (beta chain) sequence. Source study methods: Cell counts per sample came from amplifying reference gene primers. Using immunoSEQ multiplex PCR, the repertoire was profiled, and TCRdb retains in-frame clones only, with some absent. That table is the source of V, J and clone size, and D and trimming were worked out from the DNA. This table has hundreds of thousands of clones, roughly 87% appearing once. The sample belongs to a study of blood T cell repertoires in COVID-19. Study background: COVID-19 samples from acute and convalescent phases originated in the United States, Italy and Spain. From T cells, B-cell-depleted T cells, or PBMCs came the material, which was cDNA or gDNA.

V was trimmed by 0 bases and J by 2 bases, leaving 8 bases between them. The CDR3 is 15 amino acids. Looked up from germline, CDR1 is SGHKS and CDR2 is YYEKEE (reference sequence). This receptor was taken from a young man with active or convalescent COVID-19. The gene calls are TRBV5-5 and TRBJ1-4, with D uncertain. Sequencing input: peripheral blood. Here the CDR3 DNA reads TGTGCCAGCAGCTTGGTTGGCGGGACTAATGAAAAACTGTTTTTT. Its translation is CASSLVGGTNEKLFF. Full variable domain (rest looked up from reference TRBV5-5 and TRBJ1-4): DAGVTQSPTHLIKTRGQQVTLRCSPISGHKSVSWYQQVLGQGPQFIFQYYEKEERGRGNFPDRFSARQFPNYSSELNVNALLLGDSALYLCASSLVGGTNEKLFFGSGTQLSVL.